This TCR beta chain was sequenced in a study of blood T cells in healthy people across ages. The length of the CDR3 is 11 residues. The germline gives CDR1 DFQATT, CDR2 SNEGSKA (reference sequence). V shed 4 bases and J shed 5 bases, with 8 bases lying between them. A J-beta primer mix and a sample-barcoded 5' primer were used in a second PCR of about 7 to 12 cycles. A template-switch adaptor with 12 random nucleotides tagged each cDNA molecule. TCRdb reanalysed the 5' RACE reads using MiXCR and keeps one entry per CDR3 protein. In the table there are around 670,000 distinct CDR3 sequences, around 31% of which are singletons. On this clonotype: The antigen remains undetermined.

Notes on the study in general: The study regarded diversity estimates from one million T cells as underestimates.

The sequence was obtained from a woman older than 75 in good health. Sequencing input: blood. V and J are TRBV20-1 and TRBJ1-2; D remains ambiguous. The CDR3, as DNA: TGCAGTGCTACTACAGCATATGGCTACACCTTC. Amino acid sequence: CSATTAYGYTF.